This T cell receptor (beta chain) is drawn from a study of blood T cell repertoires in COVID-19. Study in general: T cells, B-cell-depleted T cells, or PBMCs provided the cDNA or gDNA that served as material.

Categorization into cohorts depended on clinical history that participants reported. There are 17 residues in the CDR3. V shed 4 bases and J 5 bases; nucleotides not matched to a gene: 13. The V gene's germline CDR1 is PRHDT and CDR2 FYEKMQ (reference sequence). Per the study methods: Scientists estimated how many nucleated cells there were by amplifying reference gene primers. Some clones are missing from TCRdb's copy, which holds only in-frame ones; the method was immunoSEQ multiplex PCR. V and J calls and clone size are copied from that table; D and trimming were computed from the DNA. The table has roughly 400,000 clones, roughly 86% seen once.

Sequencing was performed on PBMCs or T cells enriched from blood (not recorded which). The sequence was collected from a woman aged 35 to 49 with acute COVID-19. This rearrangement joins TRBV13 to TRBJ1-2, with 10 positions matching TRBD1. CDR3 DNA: TGTGCCAGCAGCTCAGAAATACGCCGGGACAGGGGATATGGCTACACCTTC. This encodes CASSSEIRRDRGYGYTF.